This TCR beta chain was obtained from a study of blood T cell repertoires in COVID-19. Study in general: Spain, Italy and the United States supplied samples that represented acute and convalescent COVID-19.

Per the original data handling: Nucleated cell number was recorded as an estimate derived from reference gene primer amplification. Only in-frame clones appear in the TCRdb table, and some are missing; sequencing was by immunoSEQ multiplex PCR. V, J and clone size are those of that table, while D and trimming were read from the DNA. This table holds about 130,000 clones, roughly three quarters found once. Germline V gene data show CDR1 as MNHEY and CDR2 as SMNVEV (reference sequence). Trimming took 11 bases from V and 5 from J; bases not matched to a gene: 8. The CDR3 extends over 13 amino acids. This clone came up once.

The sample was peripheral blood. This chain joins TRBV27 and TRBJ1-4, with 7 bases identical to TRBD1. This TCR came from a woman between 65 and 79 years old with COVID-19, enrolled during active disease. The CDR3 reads CAVRAGGNEKLFF. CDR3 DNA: TGTGCCGTCAGAGCAGGGGGAAATGAAAAACTGTTTTTT.